Below are 27 T cell receptor beta chains sequenced from a single sample in a study of CD8 T cells in Susac syndrome (dated by TCRdb to the late 2010s). Receptor libraries were prepared by the immunoSEQ multiplex PCR assay. RNA was extracted with the RNeasy kit and roughly 0.45 to 1 ug was reverse transcribed using random hexamers. The public reads were run again by TCRdb, first through fastp at Q25 and then through MiXCR, and only productive beta chains were kept. Each entry is one CDR3 protein sequence, shown with its most common DNA and genes. This sample holds roughly 200,000 distinct CDR3 sequences; around 94% were observed only once. Over 0.095% of the sample is taken by the ten largest. The specimen sequenced was CD4+ T cells from PBMCs. Receptors originate from a human donor with Susac syndrome.

V usage is TRBV12-3 or TRBV12-4 and J usage is TRBJ2-1, with 14 bases identical to TRBD2. The V and J ends lost 6 bases and 8 bases, in that order; junction bases with no gene match: 12. This CDR3 contains 17 residues. In DNA form, the CDR3 reads TGTGCCAGCAGGACCCGGACTAGCGGGGGGAGTAGGGATGAGCAGTTCTTC. This codes for CASRTRTSGGSRDEQFF.

The rearrangement links TRBV21-1 to TRBJ2-7; TRBD1, the table's D call, lacks a check against the DNA. TRBV21-1 is described as a pseudogene. The CDR3 consists of 14 residues. CDR3 DNA sequence: TGTGCCACCATTCCCTGGTCCCTCCACTACGAGCAGTACTTC. It codes for CATIPWSLHYEQYF.

The chain has TRBV20-1 and TRBJ1-1, with D unresolved. The V gene lost 0 bases and the J gene lost 5 bases, with 13 bases spanning the gap. CDR1 and CDR2 from the germline V gene are DFQATT and SNEGSKA (reference sequence). CDR3 length: 14 residues. The DNA for the CDR3 is TGCAGTGCTAGAGACCCCGTTAGTGGGACTGAAGCTTTCTTT. This translates into CSARDPVSGTEAFF.

CDR3: CASSLTRDRGGYTF. CDR3 in DNA: TGTGCCAGCAGTCTAACTCGGGACAGGGGCGGCTACACCTTC. This chain links TRBV27 with TRBJ1-2, with TRBD1 matching 10 bases. J gave up 8 bases and V 5 bases, and 8 bases lay outside the gene matches. The CDR3 is made up of 14 amino acids. Germline V CDR1 and CDR2: MNHEY, SMNVEV (reference sequence).

V and J are TRBV12-3 or TRBV12-4 and TRBJ1-5; D gene unclear. This CDR3 is 12 amino acids long. Between the trimmed V and J ends, which lost 6 bases and 9 bases, there was a span of 12 bases. The CDR3 DNA reads as TGTGCCAGCAGGCCGGGTGGGTGGCCCCAGCATTTT. Residues: CASRPGGWPQHF.

The CDR3: CASRLGQTNTEAFF. The CDR3, as DNA: TGTGCCAGCAGGTTGGGACAGACGAACACTGAAGCTTTCTTT. The genes are TRBV12-3 or TRBV12-4 and TRBJ1-1, with TRBD1 matching 7 bases. V lost 6 bases and J lost 1; bases outside the gene matches: 5. CDR3 length: 14 residues.

The chain uses TRBV7-2 and TRBJ1-5, with D maybe TRBD1 (5 bases). The CDR3 runs 13 residues. V lost 4 bases and J lost 3, with 7 bases in between. Germline V gene sequence: CDR1 SGHTA, CDR2 FQGNSA. In DNA, the CDR3 is TGTGCCAGCAGCTCAGGGTACAATCAGCCCCAGCATTTT. It encodes CASSSGYNQPQHF.

The chain uses TRBV4-2 and TRBJ2-7; D is perhaps TRBD1 (6 bases). The CDR3 has 16 residues. The germline V gene encodes CDR1 LGHNA and CDR2 YNFKEQ. Trimming shortened V by 0 bases and J by 5 bases, and 17 bases separated the two germline ends. CDR3 coding DNA: TGTGCCAGCAGCCAAGAAACAGGGTCAGAGGAGGACGAGCAGTACTTC. Translated, it gives CASSQETGSEEDEQYF.

The genes are TRBV29-1 and TRBJ2-1; D not resolved. Germline CDR1 and CDR2: SQVTM and ANQGSEA. The V gene lost 3 bases and the J gene lost 0 bases, with 6 bases spanning the gap. The length of the CDR3 is 13 residues. The CDR3 protein is CSVEPGSYNEQFF. DNA of the CDR3: TGCAGCGTTGAGCCGGGCTCCTACAATGAGCAGTTCTTC.

The chain couples TRBV20-1 to TRBJ2-3; 8 positions agree with TRBD2. This CDR3 has 15 amino acids. J gave up 1 base and V 3 bases, and 6 bases lay outside the gene matches. Germline loops: CDR1 DFQATT, CDR2 SNEGSKA (reference sequence). CDR3 amino acids: CSARVFSGGTDTQYF. CDR3 coding DNA: TGCAGTGCTAGGGTATTTAGCGGGGGCACAGATACGCAGTATTTT.

The chain employs TRBV29-1 and TRBJ2-7; D is perhaps TRBD1 (6 bases). Between the trimmed V and J ends, which lost 4 bases and 3 bases, there was a span of 10 bases. Germline assignment: CDR1 SQVTM and CDR2 ANQGSEA. CDR3 size: 12 residues. The CDR3 DNA reads as TGCAGCGTTGGGCAGGGGAACTACGAGCAGTACTTC. It specifies CSVGQGNYEQYF.

This sequence joins TRBV29-1 and TRBJ2-1; tentative D call: TRBD2 (7 bases). This CDR3 region has 14 residues. The germline V gene encodes CDR1 SQVTM and CDR2 ANQGSEA. V lost 7 bases and J 0 bases, leaving 13 bases between the germline ends. The CDR3 spells CSAKGGASYNEQFF. CDR3 DNA: TGCAGCGCTAAAGGGGGGGCCTCCTACAATGAGCAGTTCTTC.

J is TRBJ2-5 and V is TRBV6-2 or TRBV6-3, with 9 bases aligning to TRBD2. The CDR3 extends over 14 amino acids. V lost 6 bases to trimming and J lost 1 base; unmatched junction nucleotides: 3. In germline, CDR1 is MNHEY, CDR2 SVGEGT. The CDR3 spells CASRAGGSQETQYF. In DNA form, the CDR3 reads TGTGCCAGCAGAGCGGGGGGTAGCCAAGAGACCCAGTACTTC.

CDR3 in amino acids: CASSRAASGTTERTQYF. The CDR3 nucleotides are TGCGCCAGCAGCCGCGCCGCCAGCGGGACGACGGAGAGGACCCAGTACTTC. The V gene is TRBV4-1, the J gene TRBJ2-5; 7 bases map to TRBD2. Germline V gene data show CDR1 as MGHRA and CDR2 as YSYEKL. V trimming: 4 bases; J trimming: 7 bases; junction bases outside the gene matches: 18. The CDR3 loop spans 17 amino acids.

The chain employs TRBV20-1 and TRBJ2-7; D ambiguous. V was cut by 6 bases and J by 0 bases, with 9 bases left in between. The CDR3 sequence is 12 residues long. Germline lookup yields CDR1 DFQATT and CDR2 SNEGSKA (reference sequence). The CDR3 nucleotides read TGCAGTGCGCCGACAAGCTCCTACGAGCAGTACTTC. This translates into CSAPTSSYEQYF.

The chain employs TRBV19 and TRBJ1-2, with 7 positions matching TRBD1. The CDR3 extends over 15 amino acids. Per the germline V gene, CDR1 is LNHDA and CDR2 is SQIVND (reference sequence). With V trimmed by 2 bases and J by 2 bases, 5 bases remained unmatched. The CDR3 spells CASSIRQGVNYGYTF. As DNA, the CDR3 is TGTGCCAGTAGTATACGGCAGGGGGTGAACTATGGCTACACCTTC.

The chain carries TRBV6-2 or TRBV6-3 and TRBJ2-3, with 13 bases that match TRBD2. Germline V gives CDR1 MNHEY, CDR2 SVGEGT. The CDR3 sequence is 16 residues long. The trim removed 5 bases at V and 2 bases at J, leaving 4 bases unmatched. CDR3 coding DNA: TGTGCCAGCAGTCAACTAGCGGGGGGGCCCACAGATACGCAGTATTTT. As protein: CASSQLAGGPTDTQYF.

This chain uses TRBV20-1 with TRBJ1-1, with D uncertain. The CDR3 is 12 amino acids. Germline CDR1 and CDR2: DFQATT and SNEGSKA (reference sequence). V was clipped by 5 bases and J by 1 base, with 8 bases between them. The CDR3 region is CSAGPTNTEAFF. DNA for the CDR3: TGCAGTGCTGGACCCACGAACACTGAAGCTTTCTTT.

The genes are TRBV20-1 and TRBJ1-1; perhaps TRBD1 as D (6 bases). The CDR3 totals 14 residues. V lost 1 base, J lost 2 bases, and 11 bases lay in between. CDR1 DFQATT and CDR2 SNEGSKA come from the germline V gene (reference sequence). In nucleotides, the CDR3 is TGCAGTGCTAGAGGTACAGGGAGAAACACTGAAGCTTTCTTT. As protein: CSARGTGRNTEAFF.

The chain employs TRBV11-2 and TRBJ1-1, with D hard to call. The CDR3 is made up of 12 amino acids. CDR1 is SGHAT and CDR2 is FQNNGV in the germline V gene. V was shortened by 5 bases and J by 5 bases, with 9 bases between the two germline ends. CDR3 residues: CASSPDKTEAFF. CDR3 DNA: TGTGCCAGCAGCCCAGACAAAACTGAAGCTTTCTTT.

The chain recombines TRBV18 with TRBJ2-1; tentatively, D is TRBD1 (6 bases). V lost 4 bases and J lost 1, with 11 bases in between. There are 15 residues in the CDR3. Germline V gene sequence: CDR1 KGHSH, CDR2 LQKENI. The CDR3 sequence: CASSRNRESYNEQFF. The CDR3 DNA sequence: TGTGCCAGCTCACGTAACAGGGAATCCTACAATGAGCAGTTCTTC.

V and J are TRBV7-3 and TRBJ2-5; D might be TRBD2 (6 bases). This CDR3 is built from 16 residues. Per germline, CDR1 SGHTA and CDR2 FQGTGA. The V end lost 2 bases, the J end lost 4 bases, and 17 bases lay between the germline ends. The CDR3 DNA follows: TGTGCCAGCAGCTTAGGGCGGGGACCCAACCCAGAGACCCAGTACTTC. This encodes CASSLGRGPNPETQYF.

This clonotype was detected once. This sequence joins TRBV7-2 and TRBJ2-4; the match to TRBD2 covers 7 bases. Germline assignment: CDR1 SGHTA and CDR2 FQGNSA. This CDR3 comprises 13 residues. V dropped 3 bases and J dropped 5; count of bases not matched to a gene: 1. DNA of the CDR3: TGTGCCAGCAGCTTCCGGGGGGAAAACATTCAGTACTTC. This sequence encodes CASSFRGENIQYF.

The J gene is TRBJ2-1, the V gene TRBV3-1; the D gene is possibly TRBD2 (6 bases). This CDR3 contains 14 residues. Germline V gene lookup returns CDR1 LGHDT and CDR2 YNNKEL (reference sequence). The V end was cut by 4 bases, the J end by 6 bases, with 13 bases between. For the CDR3, the DNA is TGTGCCAGCAGCCGGGGCCGGGGAGGCAATGAGCAGTTCTTC. This sequence encodes CASSRGRGGNEQFF.

The rearrangement uses TRBV10-2 and TRBJ2-2; D might be TRBD2 (6 bases). Trimming removed 8 bases from V and 2 bases from J, with 15 bases in between. The CDR3 totals 15 residues. The germline CDR1 and CDR2 sequences are WSHSY and SAAADI. CDR3 loop: CASSRWGENTGELFF. CDR3 DNA sequence: TGCGCCAGCTCCCGGTGGGGGGAAAACACCGGGGAGCTGTTTTTT.

The V gene is TRBV11-2, the J gene TRBJ1-4; 7 bases align to TRBD1. The CDR3 covers 19 residues. With 3 bases clipped from V and 1 base from J, the junction kept 14 bases outside the gene matches. From germline, CDR1 is SGHAT and CDR2 FQNNGV. CDR3 sequence (DNA): TGTGCCAGCAGCTTCCCCAAACAGGGGCAAAAGATAACTAATGAAAAACTGTTTTTT. Translated, it gives CASSFPKQGQKITNEKLFF.

V usage is TRBV6-2 or TRBV6-3 and J usage is TRBJ2-7; TRBD1 might be the D (5 bases). Per the germline V gene, CDR1 is MNHEY and CDR2 is SVGEGT. The CDR3 contains 13 residues. V lost 8 bases and J 0 bases, leaving 11 bases between the germline ends. The CDR3 protein is CASWGTNSYEQYF. The DNA of the CDR3 is TGTGCCAGCTGGGGCACTAACTCCTACGAGCAGTACTTC.